The 10 T cell receptor beta chains below all came from one sample that was sequenced in a study of blood T cell repertoires in COVID-19. The table came from immunoSEQ multiplex PCR; TCRdb's copy has only in-frame clones and leaves some out. The sample holds about 260,000 clones, 80% to 90% seen once. Sequenced input: PBMCs or T cells enriched from blood (not recorded which). All receptors derive from a man in his fifties who had been exposed to COVID-19.

The V call is TRBV9, the J call TRBJ2-1, with 8 nucleotides matching TRBD1. The CDR3 covers 12 residues. V lost 3 bases to trimming and J lost 15 bases; unmatched junction nucleotides: 8. The germline V gene has CDR1 SGDLS and CDR2 YYNGEE. The CDR3 protein is CASSADRARPFF. In DNA form, the CDR3 reads TGTGCCAGCAGCGCGGACAGGGCCCGACCGTTCTTC.

This chain uses TRBV20-1 with TRBJ1-5; D is unclear. V lost 3 bases and J lost 3, with 9 bases in between. The CDR3 has 13 residues. Germline V gene sequence: CDR1 DFQATT, CDR2 SNEGSKA (reference sequence). The CDR3 protein is CSASLTYNQPQHF. For the CDR3, the DNA is TGCAGTGCTAGTTTAACCTACAATCAGCCCCAGCATTTT.

V gene TRBV9 combines with J gene TRBJ2-5, with 7 bases aligning to TRBD2. J lost 2 bases, V lost 0 bases, and 7 bases had no gene match. From germline, CDR1 is SGDLS and CDR2 YYNGEE. The CDR3 spans 16 residues. The CDR3 is CASSVAGGGRQETQYF. CDR3 sequence (DNA): TGTGCCAGCAGCGTAGCTGGGGGAGGGAGGCAAGAGACCCAGTACTTC.

This chain connects TRBV5-1 to TRBJ2-2; 7 positions match TRBD2. There are 17 residues in the CDR3. J gave up 5 bases and V 3 bases, and 13 bases lay outside the gene matches. The germline V gene encodes CDR1 SGHRS and CDR2 YFSETQ. As DNA, the CDR3 is TGCGCCAGCAGCTCCTGGGGGGGAGCGGGCCTTACCGGGGAGCTGTTTTTT. It yields the protein CASSSWGGAGLTGELFF.

The chain has TRBV2 and TRBJ2-7, with D perhaps matching TRBD1 (6 bases). V lost 3 bases, J lost 4 bases, and 13 bases lay in between. Germline V gene data show CDR1 as SNHLY and CDR2 as FYNNEI. The CDR3 loop spans 14 amino acids. The CDR3, as DNA: TGTGCCAGCAGTGACCAGGGGAAAGGGTACGAGCAGTACGTC. This codes for CASSDQGKGYEQYV.

This clone showed up just a few times. The gene calls are TRBV15 and TRBJ1-1; perhaps TRBD1 as D (6 bases). V lost 11 bases and J 0 bases, leaving 22 bases between the germline ends. Germline V CDR1 and CDR2: LNHNV, YYDKDF (reference sequence). CDR3 length: 16 residues. CDR3 amino acids: CAVSLRQAALNTEAFF. In DNA form, the CDR3 reads TGTGCCGTGTCTCTGCGACAGGCCGCCTTGAACACTGAAGCTTTCTTT.

This clone has ten or more counts. This chain uses TRBV7-2 with TRBJ1-2; no definite D call. This CDR3 is built from 15 residues. The V and J ends lost 0 bases and 4 bases respectively, with 12 bases between them. The germline CDR1 and CDR2 sequences are SGHTA and FQGNSA. This CDR3 is CASSLATASIYGYTF. In nucleotides, the CDR3 is TGTGCCAGCAGCTTAGCCACAGCATCAATCTATGGCTACACCTTC.

The chain carries TRBV27 and TRBJ2-7; the match to TRBD1 covers 12 bases. J was trimmed by 7 bases and V by 3 bases; bases with no gene match: 4. The CDR3 runs to 14 residues. Per the germline V gene, CDR1 is MNHEY and CDR2 is SMNVEV (reference sequence). The CDR3 coding sequence is TGTGCCAGCAGTTTGGGACAGGGGGCGCGGGAGCAGTACTTC. Its protein is CASSLGQGAREQYF.

The chain employs TRBV7-3 and TRBJ2-1; TRBD1 agrees at 11 bases. CDR1 is SGHTA and CDR2 is FQGTGA in the germline V gene. This CDR3 contains 15 residues. V was clipped by 5 bases and J by 9 bases; unmatched bases: 9. This chain's CDR3 is CASSARDRGSGEQFF. CDR3 nucleotides: TGTGCCAGCAGCGCCCGGGACAGGGGGTCAGGTGAGCAGTTCTTC.

The chain recombines TRBV6-5 with TRBJ1-2, with TRBD1 identical over 8 bases. CDR1 MNHEY and CDR2 SVGAGI come from the germline V gene. There are 14 residues in the CDR3. The ends lost 5 bases at V and 4 bases at J; junction bases unmatched: 6. In nucleotides, the CDR3 is TGTGCCAGCAGTACTGGACAGGGAGCCTATGGCTACACCTTC. Protein sequence: CASSTGQGAYGYTF.